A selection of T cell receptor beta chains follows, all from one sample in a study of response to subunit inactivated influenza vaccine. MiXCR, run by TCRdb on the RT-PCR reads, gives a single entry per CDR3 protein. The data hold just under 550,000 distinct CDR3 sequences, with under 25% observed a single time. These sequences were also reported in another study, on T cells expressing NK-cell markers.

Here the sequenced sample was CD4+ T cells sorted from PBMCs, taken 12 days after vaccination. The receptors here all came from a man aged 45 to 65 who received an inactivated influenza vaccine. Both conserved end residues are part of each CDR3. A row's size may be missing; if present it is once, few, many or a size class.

cdr3_aa: CASSQNSGRAQETQYF; clone_size: NA; v_call: TRBV3-1; j_call: TRBJ2-5
cdr3_aa: CASSWGGQGWRADIQYF; clone_size: NA; v_call: TRBV5-6; j_call: TRBJ2-4
cdr3_aa: CASSQRTSGSLYNEQFF; clone_size: NA; v_call: TRBV4-2; j_call: TRBJ2-1
cdr3_aa: CASSLVEVQETQYF; clone_size: NA; v_call: TRBV7-9; j_call: TRBJ2-5
cdr3_aa: CASSFTSGSADTQYF; clone_size: NA; v_call: TRBV3-1; j_call: TRBJ2-3
cdr3_aa: CSARDLRTSVNEQFF; clone_size: NA; v_call: TRBV20-1; j_call: TRBJ2-1
cdr3_aa: CASSLETSGRHEQYF; clone_size: few; v_call: TRBV11-2; j_call: TRBJ2-7
cdr3_aa: CASSQLQGGNTIYF; clone_size: few; v_call: TRBV3-1; j_call: TRBJ1-3
cdr3_aa: CASSFLSGWETAGELFF; clone_size: many; v_call: TRBV11-2; j_call: TRBJ2-2
cdr3_aa: CASSLFGGLPGNTQYF; clone_size: few; v_call: TRBV11-2; j_call: TRBJ2-3
cdr3_aa: CASSQLNRDRGREQFF; clone_size: NA; v_call: TRBV4-1; j_call: TRBJ2-1
cdr3_aa: CASGETGTQETQYF; clone_size: NA; v_call: TRBV12-3/TRBV12-4; j_call: TRBJ2-5
cdr3_aa: CAISRRQDNEQFF; clone_size: NA; v_call: TRBV10-3; j_call: TRBJ2-1
cdr3_aa: CASSPLPSTSGNYNEQFF; clone_size: NA; v_call: TRBV18; j_call: TRBJ2-1
cdr3_aa: CASRLLMSSYNSPLHF; clone_size: few; v_call: TRBV6-1; j_call: TRBJ1-6
cdr3_aa: CASSQPLRDNEQFF; clone_size: NA; v_call: TRBV14; j_call: TRBJ2-1
cdr3_aa: CASSYAGRSSYNEQFF; clone_size: few; v_call: TRBV6-5; j_call: TRBJ2-1
cdr3_aa: CAWSEGQSTDTQYF; clone_size: NA; v_call: TRBV30; j_call: TRBJ2-3
cdr3_aa: CASSWGNRGEQYF; clone_size: few; v_call: TRBV7-2; j_call: TRBJ2-7
cdr3_aa: CASINVGRNTEAFF; clone_size: few; v_call: TRBV28; j_call: TRBJ1-1
cdr3_aa: CAISEAHAGLAASSGANVLTF; clone_size: NA; v_call: TRBV10-3; j_call: TRBJ2-6
cdr3_aa: CASRRHPNSYEQYF; clone_size: NA; v_call: TRBV12-3/TRBV12-4; j_call: TRBJ2-7